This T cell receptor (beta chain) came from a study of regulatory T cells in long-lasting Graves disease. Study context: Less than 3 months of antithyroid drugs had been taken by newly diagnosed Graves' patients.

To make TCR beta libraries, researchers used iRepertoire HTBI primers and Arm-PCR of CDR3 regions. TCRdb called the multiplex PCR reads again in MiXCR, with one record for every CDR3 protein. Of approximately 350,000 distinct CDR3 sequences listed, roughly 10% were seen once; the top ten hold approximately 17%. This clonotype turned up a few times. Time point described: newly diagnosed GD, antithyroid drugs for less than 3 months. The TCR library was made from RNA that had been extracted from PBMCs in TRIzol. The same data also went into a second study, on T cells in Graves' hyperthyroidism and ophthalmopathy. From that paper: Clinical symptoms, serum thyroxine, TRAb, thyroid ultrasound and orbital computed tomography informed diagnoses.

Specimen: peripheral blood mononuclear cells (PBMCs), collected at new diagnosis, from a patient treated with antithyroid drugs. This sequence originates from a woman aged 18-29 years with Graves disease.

The chain's CDR3 is CAWSRTGGTGELFF. The CDR3 DNA follows: TGTGCCTGGAGTAGGACAGGGGGCACCGGGGAGCTGTTTTTT. V usage is TRBV30 and J usage is TRBJ2-2; TRBD1 agrees at 10 bases. Germline CDR1 is GTSNPN and CDR2 is SVGIG (reference sequence). V gave up 2 bases and J gave up 4 bases; unmatched junction bases: 1. CDR3 length: 14 amino acids.